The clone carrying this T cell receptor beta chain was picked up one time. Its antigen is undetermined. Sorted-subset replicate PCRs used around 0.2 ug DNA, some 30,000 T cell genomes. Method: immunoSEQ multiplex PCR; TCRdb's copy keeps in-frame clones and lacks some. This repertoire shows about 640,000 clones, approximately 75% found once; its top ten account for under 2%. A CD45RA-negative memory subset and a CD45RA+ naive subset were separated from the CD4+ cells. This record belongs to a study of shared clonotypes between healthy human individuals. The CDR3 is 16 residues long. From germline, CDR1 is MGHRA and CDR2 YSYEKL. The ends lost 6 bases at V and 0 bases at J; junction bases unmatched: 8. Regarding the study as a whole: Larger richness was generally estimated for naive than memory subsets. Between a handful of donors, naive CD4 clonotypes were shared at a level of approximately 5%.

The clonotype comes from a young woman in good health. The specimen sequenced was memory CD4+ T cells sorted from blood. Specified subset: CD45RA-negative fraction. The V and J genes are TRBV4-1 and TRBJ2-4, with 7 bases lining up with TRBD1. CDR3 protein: CASSSTGQLAKNIQYF. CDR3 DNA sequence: TGCGCCAGCAGTTCTACGGGACAGCTAGCCAAAAACATTCAGTACTTC.